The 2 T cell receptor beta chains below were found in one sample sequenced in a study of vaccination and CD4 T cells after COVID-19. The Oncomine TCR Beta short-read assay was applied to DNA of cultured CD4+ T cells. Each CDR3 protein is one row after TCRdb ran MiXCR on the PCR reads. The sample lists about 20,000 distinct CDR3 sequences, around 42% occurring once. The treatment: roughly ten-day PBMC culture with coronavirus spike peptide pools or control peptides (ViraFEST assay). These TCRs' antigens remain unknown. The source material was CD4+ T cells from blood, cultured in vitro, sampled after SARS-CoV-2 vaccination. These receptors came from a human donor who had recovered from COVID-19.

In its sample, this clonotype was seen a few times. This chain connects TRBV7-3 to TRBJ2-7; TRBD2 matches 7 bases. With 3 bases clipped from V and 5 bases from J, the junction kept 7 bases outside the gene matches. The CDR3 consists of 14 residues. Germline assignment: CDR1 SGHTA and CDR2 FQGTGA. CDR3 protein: CASSFAAGEDEQYF. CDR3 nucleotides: TGTGCCAGCAGCTTCGCGGCGGGAGAGGACGAGCAGTACTTC.

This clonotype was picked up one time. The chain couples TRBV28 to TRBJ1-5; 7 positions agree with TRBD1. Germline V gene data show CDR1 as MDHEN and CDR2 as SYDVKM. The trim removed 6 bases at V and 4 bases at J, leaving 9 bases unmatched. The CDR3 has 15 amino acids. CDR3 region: CASRSDREGNQPQHF. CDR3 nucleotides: TGTGCCAGCAGATCCGACAGGGAGGGAAATCAGCCCCAGCATTTT.